This T cell receptor beta chain originates from a study of blood T cells in healthy people across ages. Study context: Capturing about one barcoded beta molecule per two T cells was achieved by template switching.

The V gene's germline CDR1 is MNHEY and CDR2 SVGEGT. The J segment lost 4 bases and the V segment lost 4 bases, leaving 10 bases of the junction unmatched. The CDR3 is 16 amino acids. This clonotype was counted at least ten times. Primers used in a second PCR of about 6 to 11 cycles were a sample-barcoded 5' primer and a J-beta primer mix. Each cDNA molecule was tagged by a template-switch adaptor with 12 random nucleotides. In TCRdb, the 5' RACE reads were re-called with MiXCR into one record per CDR3 protein. The profile shows around 1,600,000 distinct CDR3 sequences, approximately 39% of them singletons.

The sequencing input was blood. This chain joins TRBV6-2 or TRBV6-3 and TRBJ1-2, with 9 bases fitting TRBD1. The clonotype originates from a woman aged 18-35 years in good health. For the CDR3, the DNA is TGTGCCAGCAGTTCCCTGCCGGGACAGGGAGGCTATGGCTACACCTTC. Protein sequence: CASSSLPGQGGYGYTF.